This TCR beta chain emerged from a study of cytomegalovirus exposure and HLA in healthy donors (TCRdb year 2017). Regarding the complete study: A later analysis indicated that the 130 or so validation repertoires were generated on the platform also employed for the roughly 730 repertoires of the first cohort. The study combined high-throughput TCR immunosequencing, statistical association of individual TCRs with disease status, and machine learning to predict cytomegalovirus infection status. The study aimed to test whether signatures of past pathogen exposure could be identified by cataloging public T cell receptors. A separate validation cohort of 100 to 150 different subjects was used in addition to the roughly 640-subject first cohort. What the work shows at the level of the full study, not this receptor alone: Across donors, most TCR sequences were observed very rarely, whereas some public TCRs were present in many individuals. In the study, 150 to 200 TCR beta chains were listed as associated with cytomegalovirus. A later analysis lacked HLA typing for the validation cohort, so it scored co-occurrence in that cohort across all 110 or so repertoires. The authors suggested that the approach could potentially be generalized to other disease states and immunological phenotypes. In vitro tests confirmed that a few of the cytomegalovirus-associated TCR beta chains recognize cytomegalovirus antigens. In both the original and validation cohorts, the classifier was reported to diagnose cytomegalovirus status with high specificity and sensitivity. Subsequent analysis determined that TCRs grouped into clusters in the first cohort also showed a tendency toward co-occurrence across the 130 or so validation repertoires, and 85% to 95% of cluster scores exceeded 0.

Between the V and J ends, shortened by 8 bases and 5 bases respectively, the junction contains 15 bases. Including the terminal cysteine and phenylalanine, the CDR3 comprises 13 residues. Only the CDR3 portion is preserved as DNA: 39 bases, with reading frame beginning at the first base. CDR1 and CDR2, per the germline V gene (reference sequence), are MNHNY and SVGAGI. The library came from the immunoSEQ multiplex PCR assay. In the original analysis: A statistical classification framework was built to diagnose cytomegalovirus status from the catalog of TCR beta chain sequences. Imported from immuneACCESS, the table was reduced by TCRdb to in-frame sequences with V and J called. These copies leave out some clones; in studies compared against another copy, an unresolved V gene accounts for under half, and the cause of the remainder is not known. The V and J calls and clone size were taken over from that table, and D and trimming were inferred from the DNA. The sample profile shows 140,000 to 150,000 clones; approximately 90% of them were found once. The leading ten clones occupy about 0.7% of the sample.

The donors were included in the validation cohort of some 120 subjects, a group kept apart from the approximately 670-subject first cohort. This clone was seen only once. Its binding antigen is unknown. The record has no base qualities; no much larger clone is one base away. The rearranged chain carries TRBV6-6 and TRBJ1-2, and perhaps TRBD1 as D gene, on 6 matching bases. The source material was PBMCs. The clonotype comes from a man aged 18 to 29 in good health and CMV-seronegative. The CDR3 sequence is CASHRAVLYGYTF. The DNA sequence is as follows: TGTGCCAGCCACAGGGCAGTTCTATATGGCTACACCTTC.